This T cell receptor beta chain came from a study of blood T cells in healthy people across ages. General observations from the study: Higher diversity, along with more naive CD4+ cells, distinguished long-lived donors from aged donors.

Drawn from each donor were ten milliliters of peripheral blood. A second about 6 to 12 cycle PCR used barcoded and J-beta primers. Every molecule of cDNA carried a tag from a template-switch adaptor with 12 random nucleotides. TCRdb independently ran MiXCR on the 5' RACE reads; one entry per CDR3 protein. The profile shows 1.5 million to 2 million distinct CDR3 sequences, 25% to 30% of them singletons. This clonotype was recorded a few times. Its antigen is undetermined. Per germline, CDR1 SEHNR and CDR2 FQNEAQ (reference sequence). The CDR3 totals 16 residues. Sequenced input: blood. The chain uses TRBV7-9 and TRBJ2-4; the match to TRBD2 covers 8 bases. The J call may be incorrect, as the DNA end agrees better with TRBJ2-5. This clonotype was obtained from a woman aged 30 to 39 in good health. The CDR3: CASSLSRGGYKETQYF. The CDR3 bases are TGTGCCAGCAGCTTATCTCGGGGGGGTTACAAAGAGACCCAGTACTTC.